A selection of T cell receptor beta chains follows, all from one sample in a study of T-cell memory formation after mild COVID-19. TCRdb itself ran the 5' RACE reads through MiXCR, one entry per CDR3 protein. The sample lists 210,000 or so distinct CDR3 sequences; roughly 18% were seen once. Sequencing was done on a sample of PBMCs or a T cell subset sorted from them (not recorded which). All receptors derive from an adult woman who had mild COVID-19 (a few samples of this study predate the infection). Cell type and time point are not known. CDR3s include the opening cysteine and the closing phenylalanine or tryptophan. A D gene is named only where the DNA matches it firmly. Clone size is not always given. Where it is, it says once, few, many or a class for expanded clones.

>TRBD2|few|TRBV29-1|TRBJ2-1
CSVEGQAGGPRNEQFF
TGCAGCGTTGAAGGGCAAGCGGGAGGGCCGCGCAATGAGCAGTTCTTC
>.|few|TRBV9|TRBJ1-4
CASSVGPAGEKLFF
TGTGCCAGCAGCGTAGGACCGGCAGGGGAAAAACTGTTTTTT
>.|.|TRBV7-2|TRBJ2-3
CASSLAYGGRTDTQYF
TGTGCCAGCAGCTTAGCGTACGGCGGGCGCACAGATACGCAGTATTTT
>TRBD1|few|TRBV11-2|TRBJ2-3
CASSLRPTGGTDTQYF
TGTGCCAGCAGCTTAAGGCCGACAGGGGGCACAGATACGCAGTATTTT
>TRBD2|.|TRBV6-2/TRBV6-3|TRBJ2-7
CASSTLAGAYEQYF
TGTGCCAGCAGTACATTAGCGGGGGCCTACGAGCAGTACTTC
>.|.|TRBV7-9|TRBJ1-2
CASSSDSPAKRYTF
TGTGCCAGCAGCTCGGACTCCCCCGCAAAACGCTACACCTTC
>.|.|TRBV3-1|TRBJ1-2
CASSQGTPNYGYTF
TGTGCCAGCAGCCAGGGCACGCCTAACTATGGCTACACCTTC
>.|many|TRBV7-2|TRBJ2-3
CASSLVQGRWGTDTQYF
TGTGCCAGCAGCTTAGTACAAGGAAGGTGGGGTACAGATACGCAGTATTTT
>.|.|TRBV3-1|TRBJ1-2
CASSQDTSAGARTF
TGTGCCAGCAGCCAAGATACGAGCGCGGGTGCTAGGACCTTC
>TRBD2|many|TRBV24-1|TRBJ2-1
CATSEGPRGLEFF
TGTGCCACCAGTGAGGGTCCCCGGGGACTAGAGTTCTTC
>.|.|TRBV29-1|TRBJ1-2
CSVDRTGGYTF
TGCAGCGTTGATAGGACCGGCGGCTACACCTTC
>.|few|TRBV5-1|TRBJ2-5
CASSLARGEETQYF
TGCGCCAGCAGCTTGGCCAGGGGTGAGGAGACCCAGTACTTC
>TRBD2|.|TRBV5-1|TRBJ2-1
CASSLALTGGPGEQFF
TGCGCCAGCAGCTTGGCTCTAACGGGGGGGCCGGGTGAGCAGTTCTTC
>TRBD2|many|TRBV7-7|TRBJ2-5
CASSRPGTSGLEAQYF
TGTGCTAGCAGCCGACCCGGGACTAGCGGGCTGGAGGCCCAGTACTTC
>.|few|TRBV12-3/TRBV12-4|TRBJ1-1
CASSPGRMNTEAFF
TGTGCCAGCAGCCCGGGACGGATGAACACTGAAGCTTTCTTT
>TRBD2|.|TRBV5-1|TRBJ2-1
CASSSGLAGGRNEQFF
TGCGCCAGCAGCTCGGGACTAGCGGGAGGGAGAAATGAGCAGTTCTTC
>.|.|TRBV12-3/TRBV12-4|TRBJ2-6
CASSFRQPRSGANVLTF
TGTGCCAGCAGTTTCCGACAGCCCCGCTCTGGGGCCAACGTCCTGACTTTC
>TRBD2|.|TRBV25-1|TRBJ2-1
CASSGAGGTYNEQFF
TGTGCCAGCAGTGGAGCGGGAGGCACCTACAATGAGCAGTTCTTC
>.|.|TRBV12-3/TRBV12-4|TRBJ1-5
CASSLGTAGVNQPQHF
TGTGCCAGCAGTTTAGGTACCGCAGGGGTCAATCAGCCCCAGCATTTT
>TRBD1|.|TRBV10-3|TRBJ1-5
CAISEPGQGLQPQHF
TGTGCCATCAGTGAACCGGGACAGGGGCTTCAGCCCCAGCATTTT
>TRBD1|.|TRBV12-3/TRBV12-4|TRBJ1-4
CASSSRTGLDEKLFF
TGTGCCAGCAGTTCTCGGACAGGGTTGGATGAAAAACTGTTTTTT
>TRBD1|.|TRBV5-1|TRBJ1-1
CASSPGQGLGTEAFF
TGCGCCAGCAGCCCGGGACAGGGGTTGGGGACTGAAGCTTTCTTT
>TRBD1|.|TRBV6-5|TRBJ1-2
CASSYRTGGGGYTF
TGTGCCAGCAGTTATCGGACAGGGGGCGGTGGCTACACCTTC
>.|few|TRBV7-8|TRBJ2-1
CASSSTVYNEQFF
TGTGCCAGCAGCTCGACAGTCTACAATGAGCAGTTCTTC
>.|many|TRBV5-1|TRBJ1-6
CASSLDIEPLHF
TGCGCCAGCAGCTTGGACATAGAACCCCTCCACTTT
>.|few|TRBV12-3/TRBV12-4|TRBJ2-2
CASSFGGTGELFF
TGTGCCAGCAGTTTTGGGGGGACCGGGGAGCTGTTTTTT
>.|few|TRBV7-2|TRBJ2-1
CASSLSRSGGQFF
TGTGCCAGCAGCTTAAGTCGGTCCGGGGGGCAGTTCTTC
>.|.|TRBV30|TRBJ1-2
CAWSVYPGTLRGYTF
TGTGCCTGGAGTGTTTACCCGGGGACATTACGTGGCTACACCTTC
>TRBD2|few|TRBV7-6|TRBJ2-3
CASSWSSSGSTDTQYF
TGTGCCAGCAGCTGGTCTTCTAGCGGCAGCACAGATACGCAGTATTTT
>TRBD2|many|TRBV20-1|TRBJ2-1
CSAPTLAGAGNEQFF
TGCAGTGCGCCAACCCTAGCGGGAGCCGGCAATGAGCAGTTCTTC
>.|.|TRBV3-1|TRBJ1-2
CASSQARGYTF
TGTGCCAGCAGCCAAGCTCGCGGCTACACCTTC
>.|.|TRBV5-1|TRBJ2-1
CASSPGVSGNNEQFF
TGCGCCAGCAGCCCGGGAGTTAGCGGTAACAATGAGCAGTTCTTC
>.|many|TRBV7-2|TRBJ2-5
CASSLSGQGETQYF
TGTGCCAGCAGCTTAAGCGGACAAGGAGAGACCCAGTACTTC
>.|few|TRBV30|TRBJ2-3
CAWSVGGVSRYF
TGTGCCTGGAGTGTTGGAGGAGTCTCTCGGTATTTT
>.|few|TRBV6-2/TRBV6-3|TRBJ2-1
CASSSIVSEQFF
TGTGCCAGCAGTTCGATTGTTAGTGAGCAGTTCTTC
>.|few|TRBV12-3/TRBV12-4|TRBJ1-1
CASSFQLNTEAFF
TGTGCCAGCAGTTTCCAGTTGAACACTGAAGCTTTCTTT
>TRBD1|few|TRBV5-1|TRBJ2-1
CASSTSRDRGPEQFF
TGCGCCAGCAGCACATCCCGGGACAGGGGCCCTGAGCAGTTCTTC
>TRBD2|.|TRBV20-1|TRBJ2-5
CSAVLGLAEQTQYF
TGCAGTGCCGTACTTGGACTAGCGGAACAGACCCAGTACTTC
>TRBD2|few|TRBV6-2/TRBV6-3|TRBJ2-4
CASSPGRTRSGSAKNIQYF
TGTGCCAGCAGCCCTGGCCGGACTAGAAGCGGGTCAGCCAAAAACATTCAGTACTTC
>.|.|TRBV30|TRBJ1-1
CAWTAHDSDTEAFF
TGTGCCTGGACCGCCCACGACTCGGACACTGAAGCTTTCTTT
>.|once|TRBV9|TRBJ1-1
CASSGPENTEAFF
TGTGCCAGCAGCGGCCCTGAAAACACTGAAGCTTTCTTT
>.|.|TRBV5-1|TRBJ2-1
CASSPDRWDNEQFF
TGCGCCAGCAGCCCGGACCGCTGGGACAATGAGCAGTTCTTC
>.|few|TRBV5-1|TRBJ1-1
CASSLGQTYTEAFF
TGCGCCAGCAGCTTGGGACAGACCTACACTGAAGCTTTCTTT
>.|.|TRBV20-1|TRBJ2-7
CSASTGSVSYEQYF
TGCAGTGCTTCAACAGGGAGTGTCTCCTACGAGCAGTACTTC
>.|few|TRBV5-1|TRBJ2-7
CASSLTGTEQYF
TGCGCCAGCAGCTTGACAGGGACCGAGCAGTACTTC
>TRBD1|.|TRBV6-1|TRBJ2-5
CASSEVQGGGTQYF
TGTGCCAGCAGTGAAGTACAGGGGGGTGGGACCCAGTACTTC
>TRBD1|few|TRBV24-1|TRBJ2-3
CATSETGGDDTQYF
TGTGCCACCAGTGAAACAGGGGGCGATGATACGCAGTATTTT
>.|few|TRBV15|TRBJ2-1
CATSRGLEGSKFF
TGTGCCACCAGCAGAGGACTAGAAGGCAGTAAGTTCTTC
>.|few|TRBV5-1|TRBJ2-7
CASSLGARNHEQYF
TGCGCCAGCAGCTTGGGCGCGAGGAACCACGAGCAGTACTTC
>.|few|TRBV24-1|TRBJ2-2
CATRSGRVNTGELFF
TGTGCCACCAGGAGTGGCAGGGTAAACACCGGGGAGCTGTTTTTT